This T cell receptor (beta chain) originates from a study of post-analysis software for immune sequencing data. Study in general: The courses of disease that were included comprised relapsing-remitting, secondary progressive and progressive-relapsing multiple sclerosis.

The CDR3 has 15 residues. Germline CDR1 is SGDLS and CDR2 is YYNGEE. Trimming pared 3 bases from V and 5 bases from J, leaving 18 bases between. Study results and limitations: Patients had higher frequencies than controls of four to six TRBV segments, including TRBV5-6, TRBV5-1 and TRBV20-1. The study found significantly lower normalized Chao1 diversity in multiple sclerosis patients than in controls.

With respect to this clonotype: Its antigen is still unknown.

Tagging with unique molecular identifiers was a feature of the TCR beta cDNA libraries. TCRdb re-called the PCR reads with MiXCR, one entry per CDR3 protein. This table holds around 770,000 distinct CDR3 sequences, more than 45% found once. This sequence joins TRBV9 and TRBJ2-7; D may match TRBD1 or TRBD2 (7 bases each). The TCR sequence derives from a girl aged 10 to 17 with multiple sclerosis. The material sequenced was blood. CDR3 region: CASSEGATSPDEQYF. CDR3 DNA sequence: TGTGCCAGCAGCGAGGGGGCGACTAGCCCTGACGAGCAGTACTTC.